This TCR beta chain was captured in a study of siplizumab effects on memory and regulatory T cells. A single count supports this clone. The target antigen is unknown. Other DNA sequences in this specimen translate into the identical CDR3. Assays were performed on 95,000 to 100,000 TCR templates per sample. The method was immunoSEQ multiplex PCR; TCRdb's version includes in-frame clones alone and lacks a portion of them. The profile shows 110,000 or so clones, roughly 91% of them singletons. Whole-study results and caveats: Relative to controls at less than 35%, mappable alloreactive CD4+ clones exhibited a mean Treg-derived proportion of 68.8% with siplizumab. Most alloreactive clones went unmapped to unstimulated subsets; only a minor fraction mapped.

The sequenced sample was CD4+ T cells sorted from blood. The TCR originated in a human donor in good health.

CDR3 DNA: TGTGCCAGCAGCAGCGCACAGACCCAAGAGACCCAGTACTTC. Translated, it gives CASSSAQTQETQYF. The J gene is TRBJ2-5, the V gene TRBV6-5, with D uncertain. Between the trimmed V and J ends, which lost 6 bases and 1 base, there was a span of 12 bases. There are 14 residues in the CDR3. Germline assignment: CDR1 MNHEY and CDR2 SVGAGI.